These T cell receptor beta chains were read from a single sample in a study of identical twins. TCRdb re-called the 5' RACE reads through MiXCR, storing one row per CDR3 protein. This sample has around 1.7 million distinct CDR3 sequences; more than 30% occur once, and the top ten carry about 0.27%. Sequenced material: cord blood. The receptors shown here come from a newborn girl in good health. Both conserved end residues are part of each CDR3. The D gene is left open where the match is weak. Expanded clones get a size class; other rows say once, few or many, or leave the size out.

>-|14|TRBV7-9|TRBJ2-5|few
TGTGCCAGCAGCGCACCGAACTTAGAAGAGACCCAGTACTTC
CASSAPNLEETQYF
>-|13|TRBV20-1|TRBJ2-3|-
TGCAGTGCGAGTATAGCGAATACAGATACGCAGTATTTT
CSASIANTDTQYF
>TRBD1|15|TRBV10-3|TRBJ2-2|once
TGTGCCATCAGTCCCGGACAGGGATCCACCGGGGAGCTGTTTTTT
CAISPGQGSTGELFF
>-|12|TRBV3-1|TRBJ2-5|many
TGTGCCAGCAGCCAAGGGGTTGGGACCCAGTACTTC
CASSQGVGTQYF
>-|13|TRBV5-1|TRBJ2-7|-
TGCGCCAGCAGCTTGAACGGGGAGTACGAGCAGTACTTC
CASSLNGEYEQYF
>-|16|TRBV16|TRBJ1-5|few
TGTGCCAGCAGCCCTCGAGCAGGGCGTCGCAATCAGCCCCAGCATTTT
CASSPRAGRRNQPQHF
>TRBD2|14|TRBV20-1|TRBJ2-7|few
TGCAGTGCCTCACCCGTAGCGGGAGTGAGCGAGCAGTACTTC
CSASPVAGVSEQYF
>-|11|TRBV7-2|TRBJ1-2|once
TGTGCCAGCAGCCCTGCCCTCGGCTACACCTTC
CASSPALGYTF
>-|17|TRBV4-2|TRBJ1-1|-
TGTGCCAGCAGCCAAGGGGTAGGGACTCTTATGAACACTGAAGCTTTCTTT
CASSQGVGTLMNTEAFF
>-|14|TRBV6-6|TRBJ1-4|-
TGTGCCAGCAGGATAGGACAGAATAACGAAAAACTGTTTTTT
CASRIGQNNEKLFF
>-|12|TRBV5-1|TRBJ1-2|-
TGCGCCAGCATGGGGAATAACTATGGCTACACCTTC
CASMGNNYGYTF
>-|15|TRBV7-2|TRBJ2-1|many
TGTGCCAGCAGGTCCACAGGGAGCTCCTACAATGAGCAGTTCTTC
CASRSTGSSYNEQFF
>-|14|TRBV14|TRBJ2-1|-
TGTGCCAGCAGCCAACCGGGGGTGAGCAATGAGCAGTTCTTC
CASSQPGVSNEQFF
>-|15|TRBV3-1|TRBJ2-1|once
TGTGCCAGCAGCCAAGGGGCTCTGAGCTTCAATGAGCAGTTCTTC
CASSQGALSFNEQFF
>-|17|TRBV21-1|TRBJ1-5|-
TGTGCCAGCAGCAAAGTAAACACAGATTATAGCAATCAGCCCCAGCATTTT
CASSKVNTDYSNQPQHF
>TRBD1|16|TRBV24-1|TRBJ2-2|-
TGTGCCACCAGTGACGCCGACAGGGGGCGCACCGGGGAGCTGTTTTTT
CATSDADRGRTGELFF
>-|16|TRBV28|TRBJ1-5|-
TGTGCCAGCAGTTTAAGGGGCAGGGGTAGCAGGCAGCCCCAGCATTTT
CASSLRGRGSRQPQHF
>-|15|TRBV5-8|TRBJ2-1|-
TGTGCCAGCAGCTTGGCCCGCACTAGTCGGGATGAGCAGTTCTTC
CASSLARTSRDEQFF
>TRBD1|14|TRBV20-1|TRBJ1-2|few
TGCAGTGCTAGGAGGACAGGGGGCCGGTATGGCTACACCTTC
CSARRTGGRYGYTF
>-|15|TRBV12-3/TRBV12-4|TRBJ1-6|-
TGTGCCAGCAGTTTAGATGGGGCGGGGAACTCACCCCTCCACTTT
CASSLDGAGNSPLHF
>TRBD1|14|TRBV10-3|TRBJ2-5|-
TGTGCCATTTCTAACACAGGGGTCCAAGAGACCCAGTACTTC
CAISNTGVQETQYF
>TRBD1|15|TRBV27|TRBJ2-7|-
TGTGCCAGCAGCCTCAGGACAGGGGCGGACTACGAGCAGTACTTC
CASSLRTGADYEQYF
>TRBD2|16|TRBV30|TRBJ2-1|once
TGTGCCTGGAGTGTACTAGGGACTAGCTATTACAATGAGCAGTTCTTC
CAWSVLGTSYYNEQFF
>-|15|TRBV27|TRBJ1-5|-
TGTGCCAGCAGTTTCGGCCAGGAAAGGAATCAGCCCCAGCATTTT
CASSFGQERNQPQHF
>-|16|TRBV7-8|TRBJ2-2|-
TGTGCCAGCAGCTTAGGTAGATCCGGGAACACCGGGGAGCTGTTTTTT
CASSLGRSGNTGELFF
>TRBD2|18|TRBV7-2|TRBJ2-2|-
TGTGCCAGCAGCTTACGTTTTAGCGGGGGGGCCGCCACCGGGGAGCTGTTTTTT
CASSLRFSGGAATGELFF
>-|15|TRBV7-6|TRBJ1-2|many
TGTGCCAGCAGCTTAGGGTCGACCCCCAACTATGGCTACACCTTC
CASSLGSTPNYGYTF
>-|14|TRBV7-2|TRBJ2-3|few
TGTGCCAGCAGCTCTACCTCTTCGGCAGATACGCAGTATTTT
CASSSTSSADTQYF
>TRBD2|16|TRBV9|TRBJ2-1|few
TGTGCCAGCAGCGTACGACTAGCGGGAGCGTACAATGAGCAGTTCTTC
CASSVRLAGAYNEQFF
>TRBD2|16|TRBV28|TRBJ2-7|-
TGTGCCAGCAGTTCCCCTGGACTAGCCAGCTCCTACGAGCAGTACTTC
CASSSPGLASSYEQYF
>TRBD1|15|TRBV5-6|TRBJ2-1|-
TGTGCCAGCAGCAAAACCGGGACAGGGATTTATGAGCAGTTCTTC
CASSKTGTGIYEQFF
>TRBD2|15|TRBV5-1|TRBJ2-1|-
TGCGCCAGCAGCTTGGTAGCGGGGATCTACAATGAGCAGTTCTTC
CASSLVAGIYNEQFF
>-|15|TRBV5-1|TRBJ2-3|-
TGCGCCAGCAGCTTCGAGCGGGTTAGCACAGATACGCAGTATTTT
CASSFERVSTDTQYF
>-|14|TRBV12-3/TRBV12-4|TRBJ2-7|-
TGTGCCAGCAGTTTAGACTCTGCGGGAATCAAGCAGTACTTC
CASSLDSAGIKQYF
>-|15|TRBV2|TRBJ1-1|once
TGTGCCAGCAGCCCGGGACCGGGTGCGAACACTGAAGCTTTCTTT
CASSPGPGANTEAFF
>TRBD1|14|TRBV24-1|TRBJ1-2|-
TGTGCCACTCGAGGACGGACAGGGGAGGATGGCTACACCTTC
CATRGRTGEDGYTF
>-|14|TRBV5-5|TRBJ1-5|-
TGTGCCAGCAGCTTGACATTCCTCAATCAGCCCCGGCATTTT
CASSLTFLNQPRHF
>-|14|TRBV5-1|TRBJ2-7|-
TGCGCCAGCAGCTTGGTTGGAACCCAGGAGACCCAGAACTTC
CASSLVGTQETQNF
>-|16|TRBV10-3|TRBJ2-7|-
TGTGCCATCAGTGAGTCTGAGACTAGGTCCCGCAATGAGCAGTACTTC
CAISESETRSRNEQYF
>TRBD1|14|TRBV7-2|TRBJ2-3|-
TGTGCCAGCAGAGGGGGCGGCCGCACAGATACGCAGTATTTT
CASRGGGRTDTQYF
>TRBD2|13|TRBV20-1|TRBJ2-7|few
TGCAGTGCGCGACTGGCGGGAGGGAACGAGCAGTACTTC
CSARLAGGNEQYF
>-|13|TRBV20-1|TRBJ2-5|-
TGCAGTGCTAGAGTGGAATCCCAAGAGACCCAGTACTTC
CSARVESQETQYF
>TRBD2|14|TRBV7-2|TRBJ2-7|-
TGTGCCAGCAGCCAAAGCGGGGGGGCGGCTGAGCAGTACTTC
CASSQSGGAAEQYF
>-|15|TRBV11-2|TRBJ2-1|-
TGTGCCAGCAGCTCCTTCCCAGGGATAGACAATGGGCAGTTCTTC
CASSSFPGIDNGQFF